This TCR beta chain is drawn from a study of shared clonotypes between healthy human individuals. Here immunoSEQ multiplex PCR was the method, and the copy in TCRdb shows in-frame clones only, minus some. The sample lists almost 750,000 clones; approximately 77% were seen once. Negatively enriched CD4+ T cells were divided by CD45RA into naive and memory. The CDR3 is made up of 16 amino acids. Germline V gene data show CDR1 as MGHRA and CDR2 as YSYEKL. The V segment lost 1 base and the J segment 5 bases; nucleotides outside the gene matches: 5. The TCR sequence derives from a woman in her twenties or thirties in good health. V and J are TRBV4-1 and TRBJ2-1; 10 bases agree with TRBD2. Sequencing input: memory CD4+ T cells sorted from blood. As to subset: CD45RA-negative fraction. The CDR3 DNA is TGCGCCAGCAGCCAAGTTGCTAGCGGGAGTCACAATGAGCAGTTCTTC. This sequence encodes CASSQVASGSHNEQFF.